What follows are 14 T cell receptor beta chains derived from one specimen sequenced in a study of Ad26.COV2.S vaccination and SARS-CoV-2 variants. Treatment indicated: about 20 received Ad26.COV2.S at low or high dose, single or two shots; roughly five received placebo; per-sample allocation not given. Samples came from day 63 after the first vaccine or placebo injection. Clones were sequenced by immunoSEQ multiplex PCR, and TCRdb holds only the in-frame ones, with some missing. The data contain under 600,000 clones, roughly nine tenths of them singletons. The sample in question was peripheral blood, obtained in a trial of Ad26.COV2.S vaccine versus placebo. These receptors were collected from a person aged 18 to 65 who received the Ad26.COV2.S COVID-19 vaccine or a placebo.

This chain connects TRBV7-8 to TRBJ1-2; tentatively, D is TRBD1 (6 bases). The length of the CDR3 is 12 residues. Trimming removed 5 bases from V and 8 bases from J, with 12 bases in between. Germline CDR1 and CDR2: SGHVS and FQNEAQ. The CDR3 DNA reads as TGTGCCAGCAGCGTAAACAGGGCCGGCTACACCTTC. It translates to CASSVNRAGYTF.

The CDR3 protein is CASSGAEQYF. The DNA for the CDR3 is TGTGCCAGCAGTGGGGCCGAGCAGTACTTC. The V gene is TRBV2, the J gene TRBJ2-7; D not certain. V lost 4 bases to trimming and J lost 6 bases, with 4 bases between them. The length of the CDR3 is 10 residues. CDR1 SNHLY and CDR2 FYNNEI come from the germline V gene. Drawing the rest from reference TRBV2 and TRBJ2-7, the complete variable domain is EPEVTQTPSHQVTQMGQEVILRCVPISNHLYFYWYRQILGQKVEFLVSFYNNEISEKSEIFDDQFSVERPDGSNFTLKIRSTKLEDSAMYFCASSGAEQYFGPGTRLTVT.

The J gene is TRBJ2-7, the V gene TRBV27; the D gene is possibly TRBD1 (5 bases). The V gene lost 7 bases and the J gene lost 4 bases, with 8 bases spanning the gap. Germline V CDR1 and CDR2: MNHEY, SMNVEV (reference sequence). The CDR3 sequence is 11 residues long. The chain's CDR3 is CASKRGYEQYF. As DNA, the CDR3 is TGTGCCAGCAAAAGGGGTTACGAGCAGTACTTC.

The chain combines TRBV9 with TRBJ1-1, with D maybe TRBD1 (5 bases). Trimming stripped 3 bases from V and 4 bases from J, with 10 bases between. The CDR3 extends over 13 amino acids. Per the germline V gene, CDR1 is SGDLS and CDR2 is YYNGEE. CDR3 sequence reads: CASSGGSVTEAFF. The CDR3 nucleotides read TGTGCCAGCAGCGGGGGGTCAGTCACTGAAGCTTTCTTT.

The chain is built from TRBV4-1 and TRBJ2-1; 8 nucleotides align to TRBD2. J lost 4 bases, V lost 5 bases, and 13 bases had no gene match. Looked up from germline, CDR1 is MGHRA and CDR2 is YSYEKL. The CDR3 is made up of 17 amino acids. In DNA form, the CDR3 reads TGCGCCAGCAGCGGAGGCGGCGGGAGGCCCACATACAATGAGCAGTTCTTC. Protein product: CASSGGGGRPTYNEQFF.

The chain has TRBV30 and TRBJ1-5; D uncertain. V was trimmed by 4 bases and J by 3 bases, leaving 10 bases between them. The CDR3 is 13 residues long. Germline CDR1 reads GTSNPN; CDR2 reads SVGIG (reference sequence). The CDR3 protein is CAWNRAFNQPQHF. The CDR3, as DNA: TGTGCCTGGAATCGGGCATTCAATCAGCCCCAGCATTTT.

V is TRBV4-2 and J is TRBJ2-7, with 16 bases identical to TRBD2. J was trimmed by 4 bases and V by 0 bases; bases with no gene match: 15. CDR1 is LGHNA and CDR2 is YNFKEQ in the germline V gene. The CDR3 has 21 amino acids. CDR3 DNA: TGTGCCAGCAGCCAAGAGATTACGGGACTAGCGGGGGGGCGACGATTTTACGAGCAGTACTTC. Its translation is CASSQEITGLAGGRRFYEQYF.

The V call is TRBV28, the J call TRBJ2-7; 8 positions match TRBD2. The V gene's germline CDR1 is MDHEN and CDR2 SYDVKM. V shed 7 bases and J 2 bases; nucleotides not matched to a gene: 4. This CDR3 is 13 amino acids long. CDR3 coding DNA: TGTGCCAGCACCTTCGGGGGGGCCTACGAGCAGTACTTC. Translation gives CASTFGGAYEQYF.

The chain carries TRBV12-3 or TRBV12-4 and TRBJ1-2; D possibly corresponds to TRBD1 (5 bases). Trimming took off 9 bases at V and 5 bases at J, with 10 bases between the two ends. The CDR3 has 11 amino acids. The CDR3 region has the DNA TGTGCCAGTCTCGACAGATATGGCTACACCTTC. Translation gives CASLDRYGYTF.

The V gene is TRBV7-2, the J gene TRBJ2-7; D unclear. Germline CDR1 is SGHTA and CDR2 is FQGNSA. V shed 2 bases and J shed 0 bases, with 11 bases lying between them. This CDR3 comprises 15 residues. The CDR3 nucleotides read TGTGCCAGCAGCTTATTCCCGGATAGCTCCTACGAGCAGTACTTC. Residues: CASSLFPDSSYEQYF.

The gene calls are TRBV11-3 and TRBJ2-1; 8 nucleotides line up with TRBD2. Unmatched junction bases numbered 6, after V lost 4 bases and J lost 4 bases. CDR1 and CDR2 (germline): SGHNT, YENEEA. The CDR3 contains 15 residues. For the CDR3, the DNA is TGTGCCAGCAGCTCTTCCGGGACTAGTTACAATGAGCAGTTCTTC. It yields the protein CASSSSGTSYNEQFF.

V is TRBV6-2 or TRBV6-3 and J is TRBJ1-1; D is undetermined. This CDR3 is 14 amino acids long. V was trimmed by 2 bases and J by 8 bases, leaving 15 bases between them. Per the germline V gene, CDR1 is MNHEY and CDR2 is SVGEGT. CDR3 in DNA: TGTGCCAGCAGTTACGGAGGTTTTCGTTTGGAAGCTTTCTTT. Its translation is CASSYGGFRLEAFF.

The genes are TRBV2 and TRBJ1-5; TRBD1 aligns across 11 bases. V shed 8 bases and J 3 bases; nucleotides not matched to a gene: 6. Germline values: CDR1 SNHLY, CDR2 FYNNEI. There are 15 residues in the CDR3. This CDR3 reads CASGRTGGANQPQHF. CDR3 bases: TGTGCCAGCGGCAGGACAGGGGGCGCCAATCAGCCCCAGCATTTT.

This clone was seen a handful of times. Other nucleotide sequences from this sample produce the same CDR3. This CDR3 reads CASSGYQETQYF. CDR3 bases: TGTGCCAGTAGCGGGTACCAAGAGACCCAGTACTTC. The J gene is TRBJ2-5, the V gene TRBV2; the match to TRBD2 covers 7 bases. Germline CDR1 SNHLY, CDR2 FYNNEI. After removal of 9 bases from V and 0 bases from J, the junction contained 1 base not matched to a gene. This CDR3 is 12 amino acids long.